These 24 T cell receptor beta chains came from one sample sequenced in a study of blood T cell repertoires in COVID-19. Clones were read by immunoSEQ multiplex PCR, and TCRdb kept only the in-frame ones, dropping some. The sample lists 40,000 to 60,000 clones; more than 70% were seen once. The sample taken for sequencing was peripheral blood. The receptors come from an older woman with acute or convalescent COVID-19.

Turning to this clone: An end of the junction does not agree with germline; a read error may underlie this. CDR3 sequence reads: CASSPLQGNSEAFF. The CDR3 DNA is TGTGCCAGCAGCCCCCTTCAGGGGAACTCTGAAGCTTTCTTT. The chain recombines TRBV27 with TRBJ1-1; D might be TRBD1 (6 bases). CDR1 is MNHEY, CDR2 SMNVEV, per germline (reference sequence). The CDR3 runs to 14 residues.

The rearrangement links TRBV6-2 or TRBV6-3 to TRBJ2-5; 8 nucleotides line up with TRBD2. Per germline, CDR1 MNHEY and CDR2 SVGEGT. The CDR3 sequence is 15 residues long. Trimming removed 5 bases from V and 1 base from J; junction bases left unmatched: 6. CDR3 nucleotides: TGTGCCAGCAGTGACGGGACTAGTCCCCAAGAGACCCAGTACTTC. Translating gives CASSDGTSPQETQYF.

This chain joins TRBV21-1 and TRBJ1-1. TRBV21-1 is labeled a pseudogene. The length of the CDR3 is 15 residues. CDR3 sequence: CASSRPGGWRTEAFF. The DNA for the CDR3 is TGTGCCAGCAGCAGACCGGGGGGGTGGAGGACTGAAGCTTTCTTT.

V gene TRBV6-4 combines with J gene TRBJ1-1, with 7 positions matching TRBD1. The CDR3 has 12 residues. Germline V gene lookup returns CDR1 MRHNA and CDR2 SNTAGT. V shed 2 bases and J 7 bases; nucleotides not matched to a gene: 1. The CDR3 sequence: CASSDRTGEAFF. The CDR3 DNA reads as TGTGCCAGCAGTGACCGGACAGGTGAAGCTTTCTTT.

This clone was detected once. CDR3 loop: CASRTGGADTQYF. DNA of the CDR3: TGTGCCAGCAGGACAGGGGGTGCAGATACGCAGTATTTT. The chain links TRBV27 to TRBJ2-3, with 9 bases aligning to TRBD1. This CDR3 spans 13 amino acids. Germline loops: CDR1 MNHEY, CDR2 SMNVEV (reference sequence). V lost 6 bases, J lost 4 bases, and 2 bases stayed unmatched.

The chain employs TRBV24-1 and TRBJ2-3, with 10 positions matching TRBD1. Germline values: CDR1 KGHDR, CDR2 SFDVKD. The CDR3 has 17 residues. V gave up 5 bases and J gave up 2 bases; unmatched junction bases: 9. CDR3 residues: CATSGGGQGRLTDTQYF. CDR3 nucleotides: TGTGCCACCAGTGGGGGGGGACAGGGGAGGCTCACAGATACGCAGTATTTT.

This clone was picked up a small number of times. The chain combines TRBV11-1 with TRBJ2-2; 10 bases are a match to TRBD2. The junction had 2 bases not matched to a gene; V was cut back by 1 base and J by 6 bases. The CDR3 loop spans 15 amino acids. From germline, CDR1 is SGHAT and CDR2 FQDESV (reference sequence). CDR3 loop: CASSLVGLAAGELFF. In DNA form, the CDR3 reads TGTGCCAGCAGCTTAGTAGGACTAGCGGCCGGGGAGCTGTTTTTT.

The chain links TRBV6-6 to TRBJ1-6; 7 nucleotides match TRBD1. Germline-derived CDR1 and CDR2 are MNHNY and SVGAGI (reference sequence). The CDR3 contains 16 residues. V gave up 2 bases and J gave up 4 bases; unmatched junction bases: 5. As DNA, the CDR3 is TGTGCCAGCAGTTACCAGACAGGGCAATATAATTCACCCCTCCACTTT. Its protein is CASSYQTGQYNSPLHF.

The chain combines TRBV5-5 with TRBJ2-7; D is ambiguous. CDR1 and CDR2 (germline): SGHKS, YYEKEE (reference sequence). The CDR3 covers 14 residues. Between the trimmed V and J ends, which lost 0 bases and 0 bases, there was a span of 7 bases. The CDR3 DNA sequence: TGTGCCAGCAGCTTGGCCGTGAGCTCCTACGAGCAGTACTTC. Protein product: CASSLAVSSYEQYF.

The chain employs TRBV30 and TRBJ1-1, with 10 nucleotides matching TRBD1. The CDR3 spans 15 residues. V dropped 5 bases and J dropped 1; count of bases not matched to a gene: 7. Germline values: CDR1 GTSNPN, CDR2 SVGIG (reference sequence). The CDR3 bases are TGTGCCTGGGAGCCTCGGGACAGGGGGAACACTGAAGCTTTCTTT. Its protein product is CAWEPRDRGNTEAFF.

CDR3 in amino acids: CATVKGTDGETQYF. The CDR3, as DNA: TGTGCCACCGTGAAGGGGACAGATGGAGAGACCCAGTACTTC. V and J are TRBV15 and TRBJ2-5; 7 bases map to TRBD1. V gave up 8 bases and J gave up 4 bases; unmatched junction bases: 10. Germline V lookup: CDR1 LNHNV, CDR2 YYDKDF (reference sequence). There are 14 residues in the CDR3.

The J gene is TRBJ2-3, the V gene TRBV14; 9 bases line up with TRBD1. The germline gives CDR1 SGHDN, CDR2 FVKESK. V lost 0 bases to trimming and J lost 4 bases; unmatched junction nucleotides: 5. The CDR3 is 16 residues long. CDR3 amino acids: CASSQEGTGFADTQYF. CDR3 DNA sequence: TGTGCCAGCAGCCAAGAAGGGACAGGGTTCGCAGATACGCAGTATTTT. Supplemented by reference TRBV14 and TRBJ2-3, the full variable domain reads EAGVTQFPSHSVIEKGQTVTLRCDPISGHDNLYWYRRVMGKEIKFLLHFVKESKQDESGMPNNRFLAERTGGTYSTLKVQPAELEDSGVYFCASSQEGTGFADTQYFGPGTRLTVL.

The gene calls are TRBV5-4 and TRBJ1-3; TRBD1 might be the D (6 bases). CDR1 SGHNT and CDR2 YYREEE come from the germline V gene (reference sequence). V was shortened by 4 bases and J by 2 bases, with 10 bases between the two germline ends. The length of the CDR3 is 14 residues. This CDR3 is CASSLQGPGNTIYF. The CDR3 bases are TGTGCCAGCAGCCTACAGGGACCTGGAAACACCATATATTTT. Using reference TRBV5-4 and TRBJ1-3 for the parts outside the CDR3, the full variable domain is ETGVTQSPTHLIKTRGQQVTLRCSSQSGHNTVSWYQQALGQGPQFIFQYYREEENGRGNFPPRFSGLQFPNYSSELNVNALELDDSALYLCASSLQGPGNTIYFGEGSWLTVV.

This clone was seen a single time. The chain carries TRBV7-2 and TRBJ2-5, with 7 bases that match TRBD2. V lost 2 bases, J lost 4 bases, and 10 bases stayed unmatched. CDR1 is SGHTA, CDR2 FQGNSA, per germline. The CDR3 consists of 16 residues. The CDR3: CASSLSSTGGGETQYF. DNA for the CDR3: TGTGCCAGCAGCTTAAGCTCTACGGGAGGAGGAGAGACCCAGTACTTC.

The chain combines TRBV24-1 with TRBJ1-4, with unresolved D. V was trimmed by 7 bases and J by 3 bases, leaving 20 bases between them. Germline CDR1 is KGHDR and CDR2 is SFDVKD. This CDR3 contains 17 residues. The CDR3 protein is CATSWRAGSSPNEKLFF. The CDR3 DNA reads as TGTGCCACCAGCTGGAGGGCGGGCTCTTCACCTAATGAAAAACTGTTTTTT.

The chain has TRBV3-1 (or the pseudogene TRBV3-2) and TRBJ2-1, with D hard to call. The CDR3 is 14 residues long. Trimming shortened V by 4 bases and J by 8 bases, and 15 bases separated the two germline ends. Looked up from germline, CDR1 is LGHDT and CDR2 is YNNKEL (reference sequence). The CDR3 loop reads CASSRLHTADEQFF. In DNA form, the CDR3 reads TGTGCCAGCAGCCGGTTACACACCGCCGATGAGCAGTTCTTC.

The chain joins TRBV3-1 (or the pseudogene TRBV3-2) to TRBJ2-5, with 7 bases identical to TRBD2. This CDR3 has 14 residues. V dropped 5 bases and J dropped 5; count of bases not matched to a gene: 8. Germline-derived CDR1 and CDR2 are LGHDT and YNNKEL (reference sequence). The CDR3 protein is CASSTRLARETQYF. Here the CDR3 DNA reads TGTGCCAGCAGCACCCGACTAGCCCGCGAGACCCAGTACTTC.

This clone has only a few counts. V is TRBV15 and J is TRBJ1-4, with a weak D call TRBD1 (6 bases). Trimming shortened V by 0 bases and J by 10 bases, and 15 bases separated the two germline ends. The CDR3 covers 15 residues. Per the germline V gene, CDR1 is LNHNV and CDR2 is YYDKDF (reference sequence). The CDR3 region has the DNA TGTGCCACCAGCAGAGATTGGGCAGGGGCTACAAAACTGTTTTTT. It translates to CATSRDWAGATKLFF.

This chain connects TRBV14 to TRBJ2-4; 9 bases are shared with TRBD1. This CDR3 has 16 residues. The V segment lost 4 bases and the J segment 1 base; nucleotides outside the gene matches: 5. Germline CDR1 reads SGHDN; CDR2 reads FVKESK. The CDR3 loop reads CASSPWTGVAKNIQYF. The CDR3 DNA sequence: TGTGCCAGCAGCCCTTGGACAGGGGTGGCCAAAAACATTCAGTACTTC.

This clone occurred a few times. The rearrangement uses TRBV7-9 and TRBJ1-5; D remains unclear. Germline values: CDR1 SEHNR, CDR2 FQNEAQ (reference sequence). V lost 5 bases to trimming and J lost 0 bases, with 11 bases between them. The CDR3 totals 15 residues. The CDR3 DNA is TGTGCCAGCAGCGCCGAAAGCGATAGCAATCAGCCCCAGCATTTT. This translates into CASSAESDSNQPQHF.

DNA for the CDR3: TGTGCCAGCAGGTCCGGGACAGGGTACAATCAGCCCCAGCATTTT. Protein: CASRSGTGYNQPQHF. The chain is built from TRBV28 and TRBJ1-5; TRBD1 matches 9 bases. The ends lost 6 bases at V and 3 bases at J; junction bases unmatched: 6. CDR3 length equals 15 residues. Germline CDR1 is MDHEN and CDR2 is SYDVKM.

The chain has TRBV6-2 or TRBV6-3 and TRBJ1-2; D gene uncertain. V was clipped by 6 bases and J by 8 bases, with 13 bases between them. Germline V CDR1 and CDR2: MNHEY, SVGEGT. The CDR3 consists of 12 residues. This CDR3 reads CASSPGIIGYTF. The CDR3 DNA sequence: TGTGCCAGCAGCCCCGGGATTATAGGCTACACCTTC.

V and J are TRBV5-1 and TRBJ2-5, with TRBD1 matching over 7 bases. The CDR3 extends over 14 amino acids. Trimming removed 0 bases from V and 4 bases from J; junction bases left unmatched: 3. Germline values: CDR1 SGHRS, CDR2 YFSETQ. This chain's CDR3 is CASSLDPGGETQYF. The CDR3 nucleotides read TGCGCCAGCAGCTTGGACCCAGGGGGAGAGACCCAGTACTTC.

The gene calls are TRBV6-5 and TRBJ1-2; 8 nucleotides align to TRBD1. Unmatched junction bases numbered 5, after V lost 2 bases and J lost 3 bases. Germline V gives CDR1 MNHEY, CDR2 SVGAGI. The CDR3 is made up of 15 amino acids. The CDR3 DNA is TGTGCCAGCAGTTACCGGACAGGGTTATACTATGGCTACACCTTC. Protein sequence: CASSYRTGLYYGYTF.